These 14 T cell receptor beta chains share one sample of origin, sequenced in a study of blood T cell repertoires in COVID-19. The protocol was immunoSEQ multiplex PCR, while the TCRdb copy is restricted to in-frame clones and leaves out a portion. The table has about 200,000 clones, 80% to 90% seen once. Input material: peripheral blood. These TCRs come from a man aged 80 or over with acute or convalescent COVID-19.

J is TRBJ2-1 and V is TRBV5-1; 10 bases align to TRBD2. Germline V gene lookup returns CDR1 SGHRS and CDR2 YFSETQ. V trimming: 5 bases; J trimming: 1 base; junction bases outside the gene matches: 3. This CDR3 is 15 amino acids long. The CDR3 loop reads CASSTSGTSYNEQFF. The DNA of the CDR3 is TGCGCCAGCAGTACTAGCGGGACGTCCTACAATGAGCAGTTCTTC.

V usage is TRBV28 and J usage is TRBJ1-5; D remains unclear. From germline, CDR1 is MDHEN and CDR2 SYDVKM. V lost 7 bases and J 4 bases, leaving 11 bases between the germline ends. This CDR3 spans 13 amino acids. Here the CDR3 DNA reads TGTGCCAGCACCTTCGTCGAGAATCAGCCCCAGCATTTT. Protein: CASTFVENQPQHF.

The rearrangement links TRBV6-5 to TRBJ2-1; TRBD2 matches 11 bases. The germline gives CDR1 MNHEY, CDR2 SVGAGI. With 3 bases clipped from V and 10 bases from J, the junction kept 8 bases outside the gene matches. The CDR3 covers 15 residues. The CDR3 nucleotides are TGTGCCAGCAGTTATTCCACTAGCGGGAGCCAAGAGCAGTTCTTC. Translation gives CASSYSTSGSQEQFF.

This sequence joins TRBV13 and TRBJ1-5; 10 bases fit TRBD1. The germline V gene has CDR1 PRHDT and CDR2 FYEKMQ (reference sequence). J lost 6 bases, V lost 5 bases, and 7 bases had no gene match. This CDR3 region has 15 residues. The CDR3 DNA sequence: TGTGCCAGCAGCAGCGACAGGGGGCTCGCTCAGCCCCAGCATTTT. It codes for CASSSDRGLAQPQHF.

The chain couples TRBV18 to TRBJ2-2; D is undetermined. Germline CDR1 is KGHSH and CDR2 is LQKENI. Trimming took 5 bases from V and 1 from J, leaving 11 bases between them. The CDR3 runs 15 residues. DNA for the CDR3: TGTGCCAGCTCATCCGACAAAGAGAACACCGGGGAGCTGTTTTTT. The encoded protein is CASSSDKENTGELFF.

This clone appeared a few times. The rearrangement uses TRBV3-1 (or the pseudogene TRBV3-2) and TRBJ2-7, with a possible D match to TRBD2 (6 bases). The CDR3 sequence is 13 residues long. Germline V lookup: CDR1 LGHDT, CDR2 YNNKEL (reference sequence). V was trimmed by 5 bases and J by 1 base, leaving 9 bases between them. CDR3 amino acids: CASSDSGSYEQYF. The CDR3 DNA reads as TGTGCCAGCAGCGATAGCGGTTCCTACGAGCAGTACTTC.

This chain connects TRBV20-1 to TRBJ1-2; D gene unclear. V was shortened by 4 bases and J by 7 bases, with 7 bases between the two germline ends. Germline V gene sequence: CDR1 DFQATT, CDR2 SNEGSKA (reference sequence). There are 10 residues in the CDR3. This chain's CDR3 is CSATGSGYTF. The CDR3 coding sequence is TGCAGTGCTACCGGGAGTGGCTACACCTTC.

The chain links TRBV19 to TRBJ2-7; 8 bases match TRBD2. The CDR3 runs to 14 residues. The germline V gene encodes CDR1 LNHDA and CDR2 SQIVND (reference sequence). The V gene end was trimmed by 5 bases and the J gene end by 4 bases; junction bases not matched to a gene: 7. The CDR3 protein is CASSDGTGGYEQYF. The CDR3, as DNA: TGTGCCAGTAGTGATGGAACGGGGGGGTACGAGCAGTACTTC.

This sequence joins TRBV19 and TRBJ1-5; possible D gene TRBD1, 6 bases. V gave up 0 bases and J gave up 2 bases, with 29 bases separating them. The germline V gene encodes CDR1 LNHDA and CDR2 SQIVND (reference sequence). This CDR3 is 22 amino acids long. CDR3 protein: CASSIESDRKKGVGYGNQPQHF. The CDR3 nucleotides are TGTGCCAGTAGTATAGAAAGTGACAGGAAAAAGGGGGTCGGATATGGCAATCAGCCCCAGCATTTT.

This clone is a singleton in its sample. CDR3 region: CASSLEIANYGYTF. CDR3 coding DNA: TGTGCCAGCAGTTTAGAGATAGCTAACTATGGCTACACCTTC. V and J are TRBV28 and TRBJ1-2; D is undetermined. Trimming removed 2 bases from V and 0 bases from J, with 7 bases in between. This CDR3 comprises 14 residues. In germline, CDR1 is MDHEN, CDR2 SYDVKM.

Regarding this clone: The junction does not match germline at one end; this may be a read error. The V and J genes are TRBV3-1 (or the pseudogene TRBV3-2) and TRBJ2-1; the match to TRBD2 covers 15 bases. CDR3 length equals 13 residues. Germline CDR1 LGHDT, CDR2 YNNKEL (reference sequence). The CDR3 is CASSQGTSGRGVF. CDR3 in DNA: TGTGCCAGCAGCCAAGGGACTAGCGGGAGGGGTGTCTTC.

The genes are TRBV18 and TRBJ2-3, with D tentatively TRBD2 (6 bases). The CDR3 has 16 amino acids. Germline CDR1 KGHSH, CDR2 LQKENI. With 5 bases removed from V and 0 bases from J, the gap between germline ends came to 15 bases. CDR3 sequence: CASSNLAGTSTDTQYF. The CDR3 nucleotides are TGTGCCAGCTCAAACCTCGCCGGGACTAGCACAGATACGCAGTATTTT.

Of note for this clone: Other DNA sequences of this sample code for an identical CDR3. This chain connects TRBV5-1 to TRBJ2-7; TRBD2 aligns across 13 bases. Germline V CDR1 and CDR2: SGHRS, YFSETQ. The CDR3 sequence is 15 residues long. Trimming removed 3 bases from V and 4 bases from J; junction bases left unmatched: 4. CDR3: CASSSGLAGVYEQYF. The DNA of the CDR3 is TGCGCCAGCAGCTCCGGACTAGCGGGAGTTTACGAGCAGTACTTC.

V gene TRBV9 combines with J gene TRBJ2-3; a weak D match, TRBD1 (6 bases). Germline V lookup: CDR1 SGDLS, CDR2 YYNGEE. CDR3 length: 15 residues. The ends were cut back, 3 bases at V and 2 bases at J, with 13 bases in the middle. CDR3 nucleotides: TGTGCCAGCAGCGCGTCTAACAGGGACACAGATACGCAGTATTTT. Translated: CASSASNRDTDTQYF.